This TCR beta chain was recorded in a study of blood T cells in healthy people across ages. There are many counts of this clonotype. The antigen is unknown. Study-level results: Both naive CD4+ cell counts and diversity were greater in long-lived donors than in aged donors. Unknown donor CMV status possibly confounded expanded clonotype changes.

Next came a second PCR, run for about 6 to 12 cycles, which used a sample-barcoded 5' primer along with a J-beta primer mix. At least 3 million CDR3-containing paired-end reads were obtained per sample. TCRdb re-called the 5' RACE reads through MiXCR, storing one row per CDR3 protein. Of about a million distinct CDR3 sequences in the sample, about 51% were seen once. This CDR3 comprises 14 residues. Per germline, CDR1 MGHDK and CDR2 SYGVNS. With 4 bases removed from V and 2 bases from J, the gap between germline ends came to 12 bases. The material sequenced was blood. The chain couples TRBV25-1 to TRBJ2-7; unclear D gene. This clonotype was sampled from a woman in her sixties in good health. DNA for the CDR3: TGTGCCAGCAGTGCCAGGACGTCCACCTACGAGCAGTACTTC. It codes for CASSARTSTYEQYF.